One sample yielded the 26 T cell receptor beta chains listed below, sequenced in a study of blood T cell repertoires in COVID-19. Clones were read by immunoSEQ multiplex PCR, and TCRdb kept only the in-frame ones, dropping some. Seen here are about 140,000 clones, around nine tenths observed once, and the top ten hold around 1.5%. The sample taken for sequencing was peripheral blood. The source of these receptors is a human donor in a cohort sampled during active COVID-19.

The chain combines TRBV3-1 (or the pseudogene TRBV3-2) with TRBJ1-2; the D is unclear. CDR1 and CDR2 (germline): LGHDT, YNNKEL (reference sequence). With 4 bases removed from V and 4 bases from J, the gap between germline ends came to 25 bases. The CDR3 is 18 residues long. For the CDR3, the DNA is TGTGCCAGCAGCCCCAGATACGCAAGACAAGGTTCCTTCTATGGCTACACCTTC. Encoded protein: CASSPRYARQGSFYGYTF.

CDR3 sequence: CASSPPVSSYEQYF. CDR3 DNA: TGTGCCAGCTCACCCCCGGTGAGCTCCTACGAGCAGTACTTC. The rearrangement links TRBV18 to TRBJ2-7; D remains unclear. This CDR3 comprises 14 residues. The germline V and J ends were trimmed by 3 bases and 0 bases, with 9 bases remaining between them. The germline CDR1 and CDR2 sequences are KGHSH and LQKENI.

The rearrangement joins TRBV7-8 to TRBJ2-1; 13 bases match TRBD2. The CDR3 runs 15 residues. CDR1 and CDR2 (germline): SGHVS, FQNEAQ. Trimming cost V 5 bases and J 5 bases; bases outside gene matches: 3. CDR3 nucleotides: TGTGCCAGCAGCCCGGGACTAGCGGGAAACAATGAGCAGTTCTTC. Its translation is CASSPGLAGNNEQFF.

This sequence joins TRBV19 and TRBJ1-2; D is perhaps TRBD1 (5 bases). The CDR3 has 15 residues. Looked up from germline, CDR1 is LNHDA and CDR2 is SQIVND (reference sequence). The V end lost 6 bases, the J end lost 8 bases, and 22 bases lay between the germline ends. CDR3 loop: CASRLQDNYERGYTF. Written as DNA, the CDR3 is TGTGCCAGTAGGCTACAGGACAACTACGAGAGGGGCTACACCTTC. The variable domain in full, completed from reference TRBV19 and TRBJ1-2, reads DGGITQSPKYLFRKEGQNVTLSCEQNLNHDAMYWYRQDPGQGLRLIYYSQIVNDFQKGDIAEGYSVSREKKESFPLTVTSAQKNPTAFYLCASRLQDNYERGYTFGSGTRLTVV.

The chain couples TRBV25-1 to TRBJ1-4; TRBD1 matches 7 bases. The CDR3 extends over 15 amino acids. The V gene's germline CDR1 is MGHDK and CDR2 SYGVNS. J gave up 4 bases and V 3 bases, and 5 bases lay outside the gene matches. DNA of the CDR3: TGTGCCAGCAGTGACCGGGACAGCATTAATGAAAAACTGTTTTTT. It translates to CASSDRDSINEKLFF.

V gene TRBV6-5 combines with J gene TRBJ2-3; no reliable D call. In germline, CDR1 is MNHEY, CDR2 SVGAGI. V lost 2 bases, J lost 0 bases, and 9 bases lay in between. This CDR3 has 15 residues. CDR3 residues: CASSYTRSSTDTQYF. In DNA, the CDR3 is TGTGCCAGCAGTTACACCAGATCGAGCACAGATACGCAGTATTTT.

V and J are TRBV7-3 and TRBJ1-2; a weak D match, TRBD1 (5 bases). The CDR3 sequence is 14 residues long. V lost 3 bases and J lost 4, with 12 bases in between. Germline values: CDR1 SGHTA, CDR2 FQGTGA. The CDR3 nucleotides are TGTGCCAGCAGCTTTCAACTTCAGGGCTATGGCTACACCTTC. As protein: CASSFQLQGYGYTF.

The genes are TRBV11-3 and TRBJ2-5, with D possibly TRBD1 on 5 matching bases. This CDR3 is 14 amino acids long. Germline V gene sequence: CDR1 SGHNT, CDR2 YENEEA. Trimming stripped 1 base from V and 0 bases from J, with 6 bases between. CDR3 protein: CASSLGRDQETQYF. The DNA of the CDR3 is TGTGCCAGCAGCTTAGGCAGGGACCAAGAGACCCAGTACTTC.

This chain links TRBV6-6 with TRBJ2-5, with TRBD1 identical over 10 bases. Germline V gene data show CDR1 as MNHNY and CDR2 as SVGAGI (reference sequence). V lost 2 bases to trimming and J lost 5 bases; unmatched junction nucleotides: 8. This CDR3 comprises 16 residues. CDR3 nucleotide sequence: TGTGCCAGCAGTTACGGGACGGGACAGGGGATGGAGACCCAGTACTTC. As protein: CASSYGTGQGMETQYF.

J is TRBJ2-1 and V is TRBV2; 9 bases line up with TRBD1. Germline trimming cut 7 bases from V and 2 bases from J; bases unmatched to any gene: 6. The CDR3 totals 15 residues. Germline CDR1 reads SNHLY; CDR2 reads FYNNEI. The CDR3 DNA sequence: TGTGCCAGCACCCCGGACAGGGGAACCTACAATGAGCAGTTCTTC. Translation: CASTPDRGTYNEQFF.

As DNA, the CDR3 is TGTGCCAGCAGCTTCCGACAGGGGGAGGGTGAAAAACTGTTTTTT. Translated: CASSFRQGEGEKLFF. The chain links TRBV9 to TRBJ1-4; TRBD1 agrees at 9 bases. This CDR3 is built from 15 residues. The germline V gene has CDR1 SGDLS and CDR2 YYNGEE. The J segment lost 7 bases and the V segment lost 4 bases, leaving 8 bases of the junction unmatched.

The chain has TRBV18 and TRBJ2-5; 10 bases map to TRBD1. Unmatched junction bases numbered 7, after V lost 3 bases and J lost 6 bases. The CDR3 contains 15 residues. Germline V gives CDR1 KGHSH, CDR2 LQKENI. This CDR3 is CASSPPGQGRQTQYF. For the CDR3, the DNA is TGTGCCAGCTCACCCCCGGGACAGGGGAGGCAGACCCAGTACTTC.

This chain joins TRBV19 and TRBJ1-5; maybe TRBD1 (6 bases). Between the trimmed V and J ends, which lost 5 bases and 3 bases, there was a span of 14 bases. This CDR3 comprises 15 residues. Germline V gene data show CDR1 as LNHDA and CDR2 as SQIVND (reference sequence). The CDR3 bases are TGTGCCAGTAGTGTCATGAGGACAGTCAATCAGCCCCAGCATTTT. This translates into CASSVMRTVNQPQHF.

The rearrangement joins TRBV29-1 to TRBJ1-1; D is perhaps TRBD1 (5 bases). The CDR3 spans 14 residues. V was clipped by 4 bases and J by 4 bases, with 16 bases between them. Germline V gene data show CDR1 as SQVTM and CDR2 as ANQGSEA. DNA of the CDR3: TGCAGCGTTGTCGGGCAGGGTAGGGCCACTGAAGCTTTCTTT. Protein sequence: CSVVGQGRATEAFF.

This clone was picked up many times. The V gene is TRBV5-1, the J gene TRBJ1-2; D remains ambiguous. The CDR3 extends over 15 amino acids. Germline values: CDR1 SGHRS, CDR2 YFSETQ. Trimming removed 0 bases from V and 4 bases from J, with 13 bases in between. The CDR3, as DNA: TGCGCCAGCAGCTTGGGGTCGGCGGAGCTCTATGGCTACACCTTC. This translates into CASSLGSAELYGYTF.

The CDR3 spells CASSPRQGTTEAFF. The CDR3 nucleotides read TGTGCCAGCTCACCGCGGCAGGGTACCACTGAAGCTTTCTTT. The chain joins TRBV18 to TRBJ1-1; D might be TRBD1 (5 bases). The CDR3 consists of 14 residues. The ends were cut back, 3 bases at V and 4 bases at J, with 12 bases in the middle. Germline V gene sequence: CDR1 KGHSH, CDR2 LQKENI.

Here the CDR3 reads CASSDHPGYQETQYF. CDR3 in DNA: TGTGCCAGCAGTGATCACCCCGGTTACCAAGAGACCCAGTACTTC. The chain uses TRBV25-1 and TRBJ2-5, with D unclear. Trimming left V 3 bases short and J 0 bases short, with 11 bases between. The CDR3 spans 15 residues. Germline V CDR1 and CDR2: MGHDK, SYGVNS.

The rearrangement joins TRBV21-1 to TRBJ1-2; the table calls TRBD1, which could not be checked here. TRBV21-1 is given as a pseudogene. There are 17 residues in the CDR3. CDR3 in DNA: TGTGCCAGCAGCGAAAGTAGTCCGACAGGGGGCGACTATGGCTACACCTTC. As protein: CASSESSPTGGDYGYTF.

Details on this clone: Other DNA variants within this sample encode the same CDR3. This sequence joins TRBV5-1 and TRBJ2-3; 7 positions match TRBD2. With V trimmed by 0 bases and J by 0 bases, 1 base remained unmatched. The CDR3 consists of 15 residues. CDR1 and CDR2 (germline): SGHRS, YFSETQ. The CDR3 bases are TGCGCCAGCAGCTTGGGCGGGGGTAGCACAGATACGCAGTATTTT. This sequence encodes CASSLGGGSTDTQYF.

V usage is TRBV4-3 and J usage is TRBJ1-6; maybe TRBD1 (6 bases). CDR1 and CDR2 from the germline V gene are LGHNA and YSLEER. This CDR3 spans 16 amino acids. V was pared by 0 bases and J by 9 bases, with 15 bases between. This CDR3 reads CASSQDTGMVSSPLHF. The CDR3 DNA sequence: TGCGCCAGCAGCCAAGACACAGGGATGGTTAGTTCACCCCTCCACTTT.

The V call is TRBV30, the J call TRBJ2-7; no definite D call. Germline V gene lookup returns CDR1 GTSNPN and CDR2 SVGIG (reference sequence). The CDR3 consists of 12 residues. V dropped 2 bases and J dropped 0 bases, with 5 bases sitting between them. This chain's CDR3 is CAWSSSSYEQYF. In DNA, the CDR3 is TGTGCCTGGAGTTCCAGCTCCTACGAGCAGTACTTC.

This rearrangement joins TRBV29-1 to TRBJ2-3; D is undetermined. From germline, CDR1 is SQVTM and CDR2 ANQGSEA. V was pared by 4 bases and J by 5 bases, with 7 bases between. This CDR3 spans 11 amino acids. The CDR3 DNA is TGCAGCGTTGGGTCCGGAGATACGCAGTATTTT. Translation gives CSVGSGDTQYF.

CDR3 sequence: CASSSTGYTEAFF. In DNA form, the CDR3 reads TGTGCCAGCAGTTCGACAGGGTACACTGAAGCTTTCTTT. The gene calls are TRBV27 and TRBJ1-1, with 7 bases matching TRBD1. Germline V lookup: CDR1 MNHEY, CDR2 SMNVEV (reference sequence). CDR3 length: 13 residues. V was clipped by 4 bases and J by 3 bases; unmatched bases: 2.

The CDR3 spells CASSQNTGTTEQQYF. In DNA form, the CDR3 reads TGCGCCAGCAGCCAGAATACCGGGACTACCGAGCAGCAGTACTTC. This chain joins TRBV4-3 and TRBJ2-7; 7 nucleotides line up with TRBD2. Trimming took 3 bases from V and 8 from J; bases not matched to a gene: 13. The germline gives CDR1 LGHNA, CDR2 YSLEER. This CDR3 has 15 amino acids.

The chain couples TRBV30 to TRBJ2-5, with TRBD1 matching 7 bases. Losses at the gene ends were 5 bases for V and 4 bases for J; bases not matched to a gene: 7. The germline CDR1 and CDR2 sequences are GTSNPN and SVGIG (reference sequence). CDR3 length equals 13 residues. The CDR3 region is CAWGDRVGETQYF. CDR3 nucleotide sequence: TGTGCCTGGGGAGACAGGGTTGGAGAGACCCAGTACTTC. Complete variable domain (other parts from reference TRBV30 and TRBJ2-5): SQTIHQWPATLVQPVGSPLSLECTVEGTSNPNLYWYRQAAGRGLQLLFYSVGIGQISSEVPQNLSASRPQDRQFILSSKKLLLSDSGFYLCAWGDRVGETQYFGPGTRLLVL.

The chain joins TRBV7-8 to TRBJ1-2; D unclear. Germline CDR1 SGHVS, CDR2 FQNEAQ. CDR3 length: 12 amino acids. Deletions cut 3 bases from V and 4 bases from J, with 6 bases between. CDR3 sequence (DNA): TGTGCCAGCAGCTTCGGCGGCTATGGCTACACCTTC. Protein sequence: CASSFGGYGYTF.